The source of this T cell receptor (beta chain) is a study of T cell responses to AZD1222 COVID-19 vaccine. Broader study findings: Females outnumbered males among donors, who were mostly white British; clonal diversity was possibly underestimated.

Using immunoSEQ multiplex PCR, the repertoire was profiled, and TCRdb retains in-frame clones only, with some absent. The table has about 130,000 clones, 88% seen once. As regards this clone: What it recognizes is unknown.

Per germline, CDR1 LNHDA and CDR2 SQIVND (reference sequence). The CDR3 is 14 residues long. Trimming shortened V by 7 bases and J by 2 bases, and 12 bases separated the two germline ends. The sample in question was peripheral blood, obtained on day 0 of AZD1222 vaccination. The sequence was collected from an adult in good health. This chain connects TRBV19 to TRBJ1-5; D is unresolved. This CDR3 is CASTIRQGNQPQHF. CDR3 DNA sequence: TGTGCCAGTACCATAAGACAAGGCAATCAGCCCCAGCATTTT.